This TCR beta chain was sequenced in a study of cytomegalovirus exposure and HLA in healthy donors. Regarding the study as a whole: Some segments of the V type, notably TRBV6-2 and TRBV6-3, were excluded as indistinguishable. In a later analysis, across HLA loci, associated TCR counts were highest for DRB1, lowest for HLA-C.

Healthy bone marrow donors formed the donor group. With 60 Vbeta and 13 Jbeta primers, the PCR was carried out. TCRdb's table, derived via immunoSEQ multiplex PCR, lists solely in-frame clones and lacks some. This sample has 200,000 to 300,000 clones, with 82% found just once. Comment on this clone: The antigen is not known.

The V and J ends lost 4 bases and 6 bases, in that order; junction bases with no gene match: 15. Germline CDR1 reads LGHNA; CDR2 reads YSLEER. CDR3 length: 17 amino acids. The V call is TRBV4-3, the J call TRBJ2-1, with TRBD2 matching over 7 bases. Sequenced: PBMCs. This TCR was sampled from a woman between 40 and 55 years old in good health and CMV-seropositive. The CDR3 loop reads CASSPSVRGGPLNEQFF. The CDR3 DNA is TGCGCCAGCAGCCCCTCTGTGAGGGGAGGGCCTCTCAATGAGCAGTTCTTC.